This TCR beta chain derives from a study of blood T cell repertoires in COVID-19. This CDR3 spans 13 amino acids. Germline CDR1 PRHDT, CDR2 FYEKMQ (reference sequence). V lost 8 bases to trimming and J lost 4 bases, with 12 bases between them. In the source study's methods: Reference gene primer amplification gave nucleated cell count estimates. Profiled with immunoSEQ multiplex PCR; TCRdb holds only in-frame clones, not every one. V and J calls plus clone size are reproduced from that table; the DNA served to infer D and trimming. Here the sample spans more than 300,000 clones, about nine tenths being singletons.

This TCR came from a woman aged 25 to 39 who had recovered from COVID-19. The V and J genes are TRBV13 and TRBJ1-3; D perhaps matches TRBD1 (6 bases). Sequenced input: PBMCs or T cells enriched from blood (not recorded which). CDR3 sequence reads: CASSPQGGNTIYF. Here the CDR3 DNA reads TGTGCCAGCTCCCCACAGGGAGGAAACACCATATATTTT.